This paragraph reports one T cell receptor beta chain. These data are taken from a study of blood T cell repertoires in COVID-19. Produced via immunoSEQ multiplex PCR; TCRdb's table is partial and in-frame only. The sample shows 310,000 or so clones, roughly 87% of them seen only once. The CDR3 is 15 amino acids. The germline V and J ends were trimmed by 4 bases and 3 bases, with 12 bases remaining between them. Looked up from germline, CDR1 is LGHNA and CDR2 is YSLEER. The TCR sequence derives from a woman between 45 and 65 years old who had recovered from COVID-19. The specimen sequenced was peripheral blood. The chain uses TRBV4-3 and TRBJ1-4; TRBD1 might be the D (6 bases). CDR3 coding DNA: TGCGCCAGCAGCCCTACAGGGCAGGCTAATGAAAAACTGTTTTTT. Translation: CASSPTGQANEKLFF.